The T cell receptor (beta chain) under discussion was sequenced for a study of shared clonotypes between healthy human individuals. Overall study results and limits: Rarefaction gave evidence that sorted-subset sequencing remained incomplete despite large depth. Approximately 4.5% was the fraction of naive CD4 clonotypes found shared across four donors.

Germline V gene data show CDR1 as MGHRA and CDR2 as YSYEKL. The ends were cut back, 0 bases at V and 8 bases at J, with 10 bases in the middle. This CDR3 has 13 residues. Sequencing used immunoSEQ multiplex PCR; TCRdb keeps in-frame clones, though not all of them. This table holds more than 400,000 clones, 90% to 97% found once. A word on this clone: The antigen remains unidentified.

The specimen was naive CD4+ T cells sorted from blood. Subset given: CD45RA+ positively selected. V and J are TRBV4-1 and TRBJ1-2; D is ambiguous. The receptor was derived from a woman younger than 45 in good health. CDR3 sequence (DNA): TGCGCCAGCAGCCAAGATAAAGGGTGGGGCTACACCTTC. This translates into CASSQDKGWGYTF.